This T cell receptor (beta chain) is from a study of cytomegalovirus exposure and HLA in healthy donors. PCR employed 60 Vbeta and 13 Jbeta primers. Profiled with immunoSEQ multiplex PCR; TCRdb holds only in-frame clones, not every one. Of tens of thousands of clones in the sample, roughly 75% were seen once. Germline assignment: CDR1 SNHLY and CDR2 FYNNEI. This CDR3 is 12 amino acids long. V lost 6 bases, J lost 5 bases, and 5 bases lay in between. This chain uses TRBV2 with TRBJ1-6; D gene unclear. The clonotype was recovered from a woman in her forties in good health and CMV-seronegative. Sequences were obtained from PBMCs. In nucleotides, the CDR3 is TGTGCCAGCAGCGCTAATAATTCACCCCTCCACTTT. It encodes CASSANNSPLHF.